This is a list of T cell receptor beta chains from one sample in a study of T-cell reconstitution after alpha-beta-depleted transplantation in children. TCRdb passed the PCR reads through MiXCR, listing each CDR3 protein once. The table shows approximately 350,000 distinct CDR3 sequences, with about an eighth occurring only once. The sample in question was PBMCs, obtained from the stem cell graft. The receptor set was obtained from a human donor who donated a stem cell graft to a child with Fanconi anemia. Each CDR3 is given with its conserved first and last residue. Each record gives: CDR3 protein, J gene, V gene.

cdr3_aa: CASSLRGAAYNEQFF
j_call: TRBJ2-1
v_call: TRBV7-9

cdr3_aa: CASSLRGRADTQYF
j_call: TRBJ2-3
v_call: TRBV5-5

cdr3_aa: CASSLLRENYGYTF
j_call: TRBJ1-2
v_call: TRBV7-8

cdr3_aa: CASSRPDGTEAFF
j_call: TRBJ1-1
v_call: TRBV7-9

cdr3_aa: CASSYTQDRKAFF
j_call: TRBJ1-1
v_call: TRBV2

cdr3_aa: CASSFGGAINEQFF
j_call: TRBJ2-1
v_call: TRBV12-3/TRBV12-4

cdr3_aa: CASSLFGDLGPYEQYF
j_call: TRBJ2-7
v_call: TRBV27

cdr3_aa: CASSLMSTSTDTQYF
j_call: TRBJ2-3
v_call: TRBV5-5

cdr3_aa: CASSSQYGAFF
j_call: TRBJ1-1
v_call: TRBV6-5

cdr3_aa: CASMVTVSNQPQHF
j_call: TRBJ1-5
v_call: TRBV6-1

cdr3_aa: CASSLAGILYNEQFF
j_call: TRBJ2-1
v_call: TRBV5-5

cdr3_aa: CAISQEADTQYF
j_call: TRBJ2-3
v_call: TRBV10-3

cdr3_aa: CASSGGTGGSGYTF
j_call: TRBJ1-2
v_call: TRBV5-1

cdr3_aa: CASSFSTRQGKGNTGELFF
j_call: TRBJ2-2
v_call: TRBV5-6

cdr3_aa: CASSPGPHSYNEQFF
j_call: TRBJ2-1
v_call: TRBV12-3/TRBV12-4

cdr3_aa: CASPTAWGTGNTEAFF
j_call: TRBJ1-1
v_call: TRBV13

cdr3_aa: CASSATGIEQYF
j_call: TRBJ2-7
v_call: TRBV5-1

cdr3_aa: CASSFRGHGELFF
j_call: TRBJ2-2
v_call: TRBV6-2/TRBV6-3

cdr3_aa: CSVEDQRYEQYF
j_call: TRBJ2-7
v_call: TRBV29-1

cdr3_aa: CASSQLVVGEQFF
j_call: TRBJ2-1
v_call: TRBV19

cdr3_aa: CASSRVAAGGGYTF
j_call: TRBJ1-2
v_call: TRBV7-3

cdr3_aa: CSVGYQNTEAFF
j_call: TRBJ1-1
v_call: TRBV29-1

cdr3_aa: CASSQDRPRNSPLHF
j_call: TRBJ1-6
v_call: TRBV3-1

cdr3_aa: CSARDKTGLQETQYF
j_call: TRBJ2-5
v_call: TRBV20-1

cdr3_aa: CASSFGTRAPGLAVWTLGEQFF
j_call: TRBJ2-1
v_call: TRBV5-1

cdr3_aa: CSARDRTRGHGTGELFF
j_call: TRBJ2-2
v_call: TRBV20-1

cdr3_aa: CASSLGGTQQGEQFF
j_call: TRBJ2-1
v_call: TRBV5-1

cdr3_aa: CASSLNLGGVNTEAFF
j_call: TRBJ1-1
v_call: TRBV12-3/TRBV12-4

cdr3_aa: CASSGAGTGGYNEQFF
j_call: TRBJ2-1
v_call: TRBV5-5

cdr3_aa: CASSLGKISGANVLTF
j_call: TRBJ2-6
v_call: TRBV7-9

cdr3_aa: CASSGVAGAPSGELFF
j_call: TRBJ2-2
v_call: TRBV25-1

cdr3_aa: CASSVLGSGANVLTF
j_call: TRBJ2-6
v_call: TRBV2

cdr3_aa: CASSLGIDTDTQYF
j_call: TRBJ2-3
v_call: TRBV7-2

cdr3_aa: CASSFSGNEQFF
j_call: TRBJ2-1
v_call: TRBV12-3/TRBV12-4

cdr3_aa: CASSLGPMNTEAFF
j_call: TRBJ1-1
v_call: TRBV7-2

cdr3_aa: CASSQDSPGQLLLTDTQYF
j_call: TRBJ2-3
v_call: TRBV4-2

cdr3_aa: CASSLVGQGSEQFF
j_call: TRBJ2-1
v_call: TRBV7-6

cdr3_aa: CASLQGRGDTQYF
j_call: TRBJ2-3
v_call: TRBV7-2

cdr3_aa: CASTSEGGANTGELFF
j_call: TRBJ2-2
v_call: TRBV6-5

cdr3_aa: CATSRDRGQGRVEQFF
j_call: TRBJ2-1
v_call: TRBV15

cdr3_aa: CASSLRGLAKNIQYF
j_call: TRBJ2-4
v_call: TRBV5-6

cdr3_aa: CASSPQGQKTQYF
j_call: TRBJ2-5
v_call: TRBV7-9

cdr3_aa: CASSSTSVGNTGELFF
j_call: TRBJ2-2
v_call: TRBV5-1

cdr3_aa: CASSLLPGQVTGELFF
j_call: TRBJ2-2
v_call: TRBV11-2

cdr3_aa: CASSQVAREQFF
j_call: TRBJ2-1
v_call: TRBV3-1

cdr3_aa: CASSSGTGGVRGETQYF
j_call: TRBJ2-5
v_call: TRBV5-1

cdr3_aa: CATSDRLAGDWASTDTQYF
j_call: TRBJ2-3
v_call: TRBV24-1